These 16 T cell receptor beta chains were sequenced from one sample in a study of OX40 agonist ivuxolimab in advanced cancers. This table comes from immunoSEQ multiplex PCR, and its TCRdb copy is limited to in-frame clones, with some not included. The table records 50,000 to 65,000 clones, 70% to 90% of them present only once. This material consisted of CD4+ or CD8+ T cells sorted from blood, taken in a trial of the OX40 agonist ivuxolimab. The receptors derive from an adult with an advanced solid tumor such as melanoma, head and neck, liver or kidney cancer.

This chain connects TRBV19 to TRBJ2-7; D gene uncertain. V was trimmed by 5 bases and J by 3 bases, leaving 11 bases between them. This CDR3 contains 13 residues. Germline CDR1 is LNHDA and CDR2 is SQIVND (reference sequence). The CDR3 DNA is TGTGCCAGTAGTGCCCAAAGTTACTACGAGCAGTACTTC. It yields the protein CASSAQSYYEQYF.

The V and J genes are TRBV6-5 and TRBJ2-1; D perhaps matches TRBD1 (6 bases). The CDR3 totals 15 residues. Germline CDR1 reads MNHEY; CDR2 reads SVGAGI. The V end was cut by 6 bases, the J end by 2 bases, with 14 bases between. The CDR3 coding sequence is TGTGCCAGCAGACTAAGCCAGGGGACCTACAATGAGCAGTTCTTC. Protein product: CASRLSQGTYNEQFF.

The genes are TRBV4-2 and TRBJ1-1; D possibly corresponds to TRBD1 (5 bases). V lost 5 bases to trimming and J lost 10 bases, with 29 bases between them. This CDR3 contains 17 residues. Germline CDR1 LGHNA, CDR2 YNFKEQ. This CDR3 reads CASSTRDRLDAGQAAFF. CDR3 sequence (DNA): TGTGCCAGCAGCACCCGGGACCGGCTCGACGCGGGCCAGGCAGCTTTCTTT.

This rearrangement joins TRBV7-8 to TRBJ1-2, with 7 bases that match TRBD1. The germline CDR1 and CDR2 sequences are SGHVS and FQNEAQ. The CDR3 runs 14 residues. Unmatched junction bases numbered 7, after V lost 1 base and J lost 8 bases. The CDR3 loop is CASSLGEGAHGYTF. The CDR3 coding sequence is TGTGCCAGCAGCTTAGGGGAGGGGGCGCACGGCTACACCTTC. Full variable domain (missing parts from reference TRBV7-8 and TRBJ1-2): GAGVSQSPRYKVAKRGQDVALRCDPISGHVSLFWYQQALGQGPEFLTYFQNEAQLDKSGLPSDRFFAERPEGSVSTLKIQRTQQEDSAVYLCASSLGEGAHGYTFGSGTRLTVV.

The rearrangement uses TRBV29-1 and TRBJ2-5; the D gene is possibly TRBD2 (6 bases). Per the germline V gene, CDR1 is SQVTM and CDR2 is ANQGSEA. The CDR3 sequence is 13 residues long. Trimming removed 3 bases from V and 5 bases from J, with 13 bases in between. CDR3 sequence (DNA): TGCAGCGTTGAGTTAGGAGGGATCGAGACCCAGTACTTC. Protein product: CSVELGGIETQYF.

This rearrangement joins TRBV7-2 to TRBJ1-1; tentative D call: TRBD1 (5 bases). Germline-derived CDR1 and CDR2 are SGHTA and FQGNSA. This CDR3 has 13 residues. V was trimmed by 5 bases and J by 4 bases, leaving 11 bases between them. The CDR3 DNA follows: TGTGCCAGCAGCCCCTGGGGGGGCACTGAAGCTTTCTTT. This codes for CASSPWGGTEAFF.

This chain's CDR3 is CATKTGNNEKLFF. CDR3 coding DNA: TGTGCCACTAAGACAGGGAATAATGAAAAACTGTTTTTT. The chain carries TRBV15 and TRBJ1-4; TRBD1 aligns across 7 bases. The V gene end was trimmed by 9 bases and the J gene end by 4 bases; junction bases not matched to a gene: 5. Per the germline V gene, CDR1 is LNHNV and CDR2 is YYDKDF (reference sequence). The CDR3 covers 13 residues.

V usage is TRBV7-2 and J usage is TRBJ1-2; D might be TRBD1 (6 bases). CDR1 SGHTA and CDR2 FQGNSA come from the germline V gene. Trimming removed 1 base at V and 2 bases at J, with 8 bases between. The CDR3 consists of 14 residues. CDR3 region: CASSLEGENYGYTF. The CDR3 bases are TGTGCCAGCAGCTTAGAGGGGGAGAACTATGGCTACACCTTC.

DNA for the CDR3: TGTGCCAGCAGGGGGGACGCCGCCTACAATGAGCAGTTCTTC. Its translation is CASRGDAAYNEQFF. The V gene is TRBV7-2, the J gene TRBJ2-1; D is possibly TRBD1 or TRBD2 (5 bases each). Germline-derived CDR1 and CDR2 are SGHTA and FQGNSA. Trimming stripped 6 bases from V and 2 bases from J, with 11 bases between. The CDR3 sequence is 14 residues long.

DNA for the CDR3: TGTGCCAGCAGTGGTCAATCCGGGACAGTGTATAATTCACCCCTCCACTTT. Residues: CASSGQSGTVYNSPLHF. J is TRBJ1-6 and V is TRBV27, with 7 bases that match TRBD1. The CDR3 extends over 17 amino acids. Unmatched junction bases numbered 11, after V lost 5 bases and J lost 4 bases. In germline, CDR1 is MNHEY, CDR2 SMNVEV (reference sequence).

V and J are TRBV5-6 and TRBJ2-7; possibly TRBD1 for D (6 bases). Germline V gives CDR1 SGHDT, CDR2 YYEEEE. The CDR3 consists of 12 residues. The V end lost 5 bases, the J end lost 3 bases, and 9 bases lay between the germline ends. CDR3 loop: CASRKDSYEQYF. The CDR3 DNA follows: TGTGCCAGCAGAAAGGACAGCTACGAGCAGTACTTC.

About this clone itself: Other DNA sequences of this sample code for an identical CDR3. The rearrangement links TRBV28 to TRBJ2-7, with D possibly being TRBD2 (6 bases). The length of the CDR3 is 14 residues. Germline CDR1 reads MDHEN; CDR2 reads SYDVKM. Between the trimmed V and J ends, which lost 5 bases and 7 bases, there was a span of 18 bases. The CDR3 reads CASSQFAGQGEQYF. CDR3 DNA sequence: TGTGCCAGCAGTCAATTTGCGGGGCAAGGTGAGCAGTACTTC.

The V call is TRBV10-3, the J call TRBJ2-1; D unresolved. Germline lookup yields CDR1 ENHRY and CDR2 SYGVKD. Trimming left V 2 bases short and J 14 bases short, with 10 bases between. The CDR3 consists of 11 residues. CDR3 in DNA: TGTGCCATCAGTGAGGGTCCTAGGGAGTTCTTC. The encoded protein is CAISEGPREFF.

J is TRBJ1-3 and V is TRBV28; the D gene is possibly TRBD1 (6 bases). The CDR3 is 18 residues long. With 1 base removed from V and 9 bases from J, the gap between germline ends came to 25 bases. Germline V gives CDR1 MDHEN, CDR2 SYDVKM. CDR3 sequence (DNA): TGTGCCAGCAGTTTATCCCAACTTACCGGGACACGGGACGCCACCATATATTTT. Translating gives CASSLSQLTGTRDATIYF.

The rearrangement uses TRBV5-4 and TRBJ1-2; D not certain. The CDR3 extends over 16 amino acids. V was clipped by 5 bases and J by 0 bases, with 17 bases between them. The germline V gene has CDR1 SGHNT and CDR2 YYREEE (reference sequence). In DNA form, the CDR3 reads TGTGCCAGCAGACCCGGCACCGGGAAGACTAACTATGGCTACACCTTC. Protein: CASRPGTGKTNYGYTF.

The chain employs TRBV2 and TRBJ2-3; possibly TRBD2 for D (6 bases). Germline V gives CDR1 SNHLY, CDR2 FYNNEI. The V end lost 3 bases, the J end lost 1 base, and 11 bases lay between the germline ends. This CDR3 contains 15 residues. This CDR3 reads CASSDGGAGTDTQYF. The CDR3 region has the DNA TGTGCCAGCAGTGACGGAGGGGCCGGCACAGATACGCAGTATTTT. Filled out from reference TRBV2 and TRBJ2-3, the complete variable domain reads EPEVTQTPSHQVTQMGQEVILRCVPISNHLYFYWYRQILGQKVEFLVSFYNNEISEKSEIFDDQFSVERPDGSNFTLKIRSTKLEDSAMYFCASSDGGAGTDTQYFGPGTRLTVL.